Listed below are T cell receptor beta chains from one sample, sequenced in a study of CD8 T cells in ankylosing spondylitis. In TCRdb, the 5' RACE reads were re-called with MiXCR into one record per CDR3 protein. The sample has 200,000 to 250,000 distinct CDR3 sequences, roughly 8.2% seen once. Sequenced input: blood, either unsorted or a sorted T cell fraction (not recorded which). Receptors originate from a female donor with ankylosing spondylitis or in good health (not recorded which). Each CDR3 is given with its conserved first and last residue. A D gene is named only where the DNA matches it firmly. Not every row has a clone size; where given, it reads once, few, many or a size class.

abundance: many; d_gene: -; v_gene: TRBV20-1; j_gene: TRBJ1-2; len: 13; CDR3nt: TGCAGTGCTAGGGAACAGGAGGGACTCGGCTACACCTTC; CDR3aa: CSAREQEGLGYTF
abundance: -; d_gene: -; v_gene: TRBV7-6; j_gene: TRBJ2-1; len: 16; CDR3nt: TGTGCCAGCAGCTTAGCGAATGGCGGGAAGGAGAATGAGCAGTTCTTC; CDR3aa: CASSLANGGKENEQFF
abundance: many; d_gene: -; v_gene: TRBV15; j_gene: TRBJ1-2; len: 14; CDR3nt: TGTGCCACCAGCAGCCACAGGGCGAGCTATGGCTACACCTTC; CDR3aa: CATSSHRASYGYTF
abundance: few; d_gene: -; v_gene: TRBV18; j_gene: TRBJ2-7; len: 16; CDR3nt: TGTGCCAGCTCACGGGCTTTAGGAGGTGGGGCCTACGAGCAGTACTTC; CDR3aa: CASSRALGGGAYEQYF
abundance: many; d_gene: -; v_gene: TRBV5-1; j_gene: TRBJ2-7; len: 15; CDR3nt: TGCGCCAGCAGCCCCACTGCGGGAAGTACCTACGAGCAGTACTTC; CDR3aa: CASSPTAGSTYEQYF
abundance: many; d_gene: TRBD2; v_gene: TRBV6-1; j_gene: TRBJ2-1; len: 15; CDR3nt: TGTGCCAGCAGCCTACTAGCGGGAGGGAGCAATGAGCAGTTCTTC; CDR3aa: CASSLLAGGSNEQFF
abundance: many; d_gene: TRBD2; v_gene: TRBV7-6; j_gene: TRBJ2-1; len: 17; CDR3nt: TGTGCCAGCAGCTCTAGACTAGCGGGAGGGCCAGGCAATGAGCAGTTCTTC; CDR3aa: CASSSRLAGGPGNEQFF
abundance: few; d_gene: TRBD2; v_gene: TRBV20-1; j_gene: TRBJ2-1; len: 16; CDR3nt: TGCAGTGCTAGAGATTTAGCGGGATTCCTCCGCAATGAGCAGTTCTTC; CDR3aa: CSARDLAGFLRNEQFF
abundance: many; d_gene: TRBD2; v_gene: TRBV7-2; j_gene: TRBJ2-1; len: 14; CDR3nt: TGTGCCAGCAGCTTAGAGGCGGGAGGGAATAGGCAGTTCTTC; CDR3aa: CASSLEAGGNRQFF
abundance: many; d_gene: -; v_gene: TRBV9; j_gene: TRBJ2-5; len: 11; CDR3nt: TGTGCCAGCAGCGCCGGAGAGACCCAGTACTTC; CDR3aa: CASSAGETQYF
abundance: few; d_gene: -; v_gene: TRBV12-3/TRBV12-4; j_gene: TRBJ1-1; len: 14; CDR3nt: TGTGCCAGCAGTTTCCGGGACACAAACACTGAAGCTTTCTTT; CDR3aa: CASSFRDTNTEAFF
abundance: many; d_gene: TRBD1; v_gene: TRBV12-3/TRBV12-4; j_gene: TRBJ1-1; len: 16; CDR3nt: TGTGCCAGCAGTTTAGGACAGGGGGCGATGAACACTGAAGCTTTCTTT; CDR3aa: CASSLGQGAMNTEAFF
abundance: many; d_gene: -; v_gene: TRBV5-1; j_gene: TRBJ1-1; len: 13; CDR3nt: TGCGCCAGCAGTCCCCGTGGGGGCACTGAAGCTTTCTTT; CDR3aa: CASSPRGGTEAFF